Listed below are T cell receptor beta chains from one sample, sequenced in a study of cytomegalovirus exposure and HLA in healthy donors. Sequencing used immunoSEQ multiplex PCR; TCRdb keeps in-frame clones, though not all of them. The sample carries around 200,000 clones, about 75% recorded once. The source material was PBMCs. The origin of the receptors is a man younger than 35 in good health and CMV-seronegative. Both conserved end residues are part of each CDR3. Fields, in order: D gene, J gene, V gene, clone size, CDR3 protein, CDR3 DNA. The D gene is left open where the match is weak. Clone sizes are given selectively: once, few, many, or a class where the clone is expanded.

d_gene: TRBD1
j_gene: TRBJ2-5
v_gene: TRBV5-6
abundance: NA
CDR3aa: CASSAGQGWQETQYF
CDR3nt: TGTGCCAGCAGCGCGGGACAGGGGTGGCAAGAGACCCAGTACTTC

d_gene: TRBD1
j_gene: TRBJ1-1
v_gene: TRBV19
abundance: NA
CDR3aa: CASSMDLTGYLGTEAFF
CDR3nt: TGTGCCAGTAGTATGGACTTGACAGGGTATTTGGGCACTGAAGCTTTCTTT

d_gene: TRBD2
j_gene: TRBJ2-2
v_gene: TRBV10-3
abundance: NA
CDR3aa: CAIGGLANTGELFF
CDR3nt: TGTGCCATCGGGGGACTAGCGAACACCGGGGAGCTGTTTTTT

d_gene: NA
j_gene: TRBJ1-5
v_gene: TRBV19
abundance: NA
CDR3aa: CASSVQGNGAQPQHF
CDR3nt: TGTGCCAGTAGTGTGCAGGGGAACGGGGCTCAGCCCCAGCATTTT

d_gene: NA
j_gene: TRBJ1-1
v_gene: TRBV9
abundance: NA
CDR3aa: CASSLKGIPGENTEAFF
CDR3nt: TGTGCCAGCAGCCTGAAAGGAATTCCCGGGGAAAACACTGAAGCTTTCTTT

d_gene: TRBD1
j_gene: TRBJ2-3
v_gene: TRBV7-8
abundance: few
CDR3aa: CAKDRESTDTQYF
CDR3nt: TGTGCCAAGGACAGGGAAAGCACAGATACGCAGTATTTT

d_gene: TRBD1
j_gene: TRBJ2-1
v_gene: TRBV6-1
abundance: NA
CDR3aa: CASSDDPGTVNEQFF
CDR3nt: TGTGCCAGCAGTGACGATCCCGGGACAGTCAATGAGCAGTTCTTC

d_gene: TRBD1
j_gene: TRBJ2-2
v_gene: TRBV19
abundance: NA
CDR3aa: CASRVTGGGELFF
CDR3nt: TGTGCCAGTAGGGTTACAGGGGGAGGGGAGCTGTTTTTT

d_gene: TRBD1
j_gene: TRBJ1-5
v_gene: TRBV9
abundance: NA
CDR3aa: CASSADRGSNQPQHF
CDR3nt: TGTGCCAGCAGCGCAGACAGGGGGAGCAATCAGCCCCAGCATTTT

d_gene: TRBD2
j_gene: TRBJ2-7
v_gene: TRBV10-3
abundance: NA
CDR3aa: CAISESRLAGAEQYF
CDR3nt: TGTGCCATCAGTGAGTCGCGACTAGCGGGAGCCGAGCAGTACTTC

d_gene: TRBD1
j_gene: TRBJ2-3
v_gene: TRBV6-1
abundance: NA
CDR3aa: CASSGRGQGTGAGDTQYF
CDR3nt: TGTGCCAGCAGTGGCCGAGGACAGGGGACAGGTGCGGGAGATACGCAGTATTTT

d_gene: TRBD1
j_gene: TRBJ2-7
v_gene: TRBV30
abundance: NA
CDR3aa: CAWRGQGEGEQYF
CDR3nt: TGTGCCTGGAGAGGACAGGGGGAGGGCGAGCAGTACTTC

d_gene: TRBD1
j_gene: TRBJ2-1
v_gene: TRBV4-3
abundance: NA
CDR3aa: CASSQIGQGDNEQFF
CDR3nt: TGCGCCAGCAGCCAAATAGGACAGGGTGACAATGAGCAGTTCTTC

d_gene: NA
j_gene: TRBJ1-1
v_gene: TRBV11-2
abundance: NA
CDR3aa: CASSLGRGSVAEAFF
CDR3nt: TGTGCCAGCAGCTTAGGAAGGGGAAGCGTCGCTGAAGCTTTCTTT

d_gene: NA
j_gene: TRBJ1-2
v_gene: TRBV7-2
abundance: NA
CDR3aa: CASSLGGSNLIDYGYTF
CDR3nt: TGTGCCAGCAGCTTAGGGGGCTCTAACCTGATAGACTATGGCTACACCTTC

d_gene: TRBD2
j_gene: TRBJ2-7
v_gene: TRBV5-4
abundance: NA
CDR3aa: CASSLTGRGGSYEQYF
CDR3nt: TGTGCCAGCAGCTTGACTGGGCGGGGGGGATCCTACGAGCAGTACTTC